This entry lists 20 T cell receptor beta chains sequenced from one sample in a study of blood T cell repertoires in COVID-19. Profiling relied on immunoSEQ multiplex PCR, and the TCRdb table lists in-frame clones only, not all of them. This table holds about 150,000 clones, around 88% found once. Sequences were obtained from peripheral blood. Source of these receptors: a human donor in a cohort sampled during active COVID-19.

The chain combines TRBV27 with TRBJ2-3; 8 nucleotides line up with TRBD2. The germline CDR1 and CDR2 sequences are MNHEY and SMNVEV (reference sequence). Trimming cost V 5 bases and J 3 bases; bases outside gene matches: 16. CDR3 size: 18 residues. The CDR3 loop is CASSKGPGGLAGTDTQYF. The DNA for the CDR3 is TGTGCCAGCAGTAAGGGCCCGGGGGGGCTAGCCGGGACAGATACGCAGTATTTT.

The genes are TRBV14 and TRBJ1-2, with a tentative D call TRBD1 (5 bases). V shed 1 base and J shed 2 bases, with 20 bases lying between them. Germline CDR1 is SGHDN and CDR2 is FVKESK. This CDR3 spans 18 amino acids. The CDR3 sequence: CASSQGQRSREHNYGYTF. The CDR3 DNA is TGTGCCAGCAGCCAAGGGCAACGGTCCAGGGAACACAACTATGGCTACACCTTC.

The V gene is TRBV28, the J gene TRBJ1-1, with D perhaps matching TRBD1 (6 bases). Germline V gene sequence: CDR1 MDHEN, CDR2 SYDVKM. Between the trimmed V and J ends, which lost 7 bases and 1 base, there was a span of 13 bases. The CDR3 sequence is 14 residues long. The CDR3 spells CASMRGGSNTEAFF. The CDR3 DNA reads TGTGCCAGCATGAGGGGGGGCTCGAACACTGAAGCTTTCTTT.

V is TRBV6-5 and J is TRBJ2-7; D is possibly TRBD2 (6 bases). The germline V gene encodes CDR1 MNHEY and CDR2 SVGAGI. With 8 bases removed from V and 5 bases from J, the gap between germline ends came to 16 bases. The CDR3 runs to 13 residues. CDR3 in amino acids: CASAPGEGNEQYF. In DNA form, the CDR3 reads TGTGCCAGCGCCCCGGGGGAAGGTAACGAGCAGTACTTC.

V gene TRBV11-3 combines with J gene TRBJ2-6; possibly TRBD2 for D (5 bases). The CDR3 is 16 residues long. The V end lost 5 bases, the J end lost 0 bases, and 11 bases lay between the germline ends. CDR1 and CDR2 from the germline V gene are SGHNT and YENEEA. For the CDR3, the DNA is TGTGCCAGCAGCGGGAGTATGAGCTCTGGGGCCAACGTCCTGACTTTC. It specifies CASSGSMSSGANVLTF. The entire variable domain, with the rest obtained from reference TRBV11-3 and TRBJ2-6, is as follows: EAGVVQSPRYKIIEKKQPVAFWCNPISGHNTLYWYLQNLGQGPELLIRYENEEAVDDSQLPKDRFSAERLKGVDSTLKIQPAELGDSAVYLCASSGSMSSGANVLTFGAGSRLTVL.

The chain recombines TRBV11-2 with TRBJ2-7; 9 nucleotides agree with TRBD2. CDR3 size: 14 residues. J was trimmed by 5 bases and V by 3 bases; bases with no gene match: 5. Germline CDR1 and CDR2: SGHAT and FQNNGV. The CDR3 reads CASSFWTSAHEQYF. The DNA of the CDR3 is TGTGCCAGCAGCTTTTGGACTAGCGCTCACGAGCAGTACTTC. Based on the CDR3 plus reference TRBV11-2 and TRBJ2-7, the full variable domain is EAGVAQSPRYKIIEKRQSVAFWCNPISGHATLYWYQQILGQGPKLLIQFQNNGVVDDSQLPKDRFSAERLKGVDSTLKIQPAKLEDSAVYLCASSFWTSAHEQYFGPGTRLTVT.

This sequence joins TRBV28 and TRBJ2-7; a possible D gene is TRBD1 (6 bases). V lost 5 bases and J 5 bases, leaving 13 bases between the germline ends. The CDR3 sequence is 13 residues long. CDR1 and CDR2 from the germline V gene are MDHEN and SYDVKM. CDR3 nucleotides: TGTGCCAGCAGTCCGATACAGGGAGACGAGCAGTACTTC. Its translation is CASSPIQGDEQYF.

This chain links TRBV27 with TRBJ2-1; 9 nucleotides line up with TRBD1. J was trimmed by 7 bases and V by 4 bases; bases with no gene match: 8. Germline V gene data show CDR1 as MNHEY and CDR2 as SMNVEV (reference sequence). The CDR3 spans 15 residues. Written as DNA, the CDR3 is TGTGCCAGCAGTTCCCCCGGGACAGGGTTAAATGAGCAGTTCTTC. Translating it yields CASSSPGTGLNEQFF.

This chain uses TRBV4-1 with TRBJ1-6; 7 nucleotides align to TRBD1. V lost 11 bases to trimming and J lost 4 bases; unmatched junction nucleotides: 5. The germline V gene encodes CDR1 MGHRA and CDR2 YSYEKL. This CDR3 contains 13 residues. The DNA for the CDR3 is TGCGCCGCATCGGGACAGTATAATTCACCCCTCCACTTT. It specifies CAASGQYNSPLHF.

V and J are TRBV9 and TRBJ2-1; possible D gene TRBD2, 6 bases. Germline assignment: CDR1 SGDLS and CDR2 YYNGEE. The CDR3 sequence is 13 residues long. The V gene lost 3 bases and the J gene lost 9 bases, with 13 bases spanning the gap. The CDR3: CASSGTTSAEQFF. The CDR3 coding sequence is TGTGCCAGCAGCGGGACTACTAGTGCTGAGCAGTTCTTC. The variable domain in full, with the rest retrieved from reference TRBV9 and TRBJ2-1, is DSGVTQTPKHLITATGQRVTLRCSPRSGDLSVYWYQQSLDQGLQFLIQYYNGEERAKGNILERFSAQQFPDLHSELNLSSLELGDSALYFCASSGTTSAEQFFGPGTRLTVL.

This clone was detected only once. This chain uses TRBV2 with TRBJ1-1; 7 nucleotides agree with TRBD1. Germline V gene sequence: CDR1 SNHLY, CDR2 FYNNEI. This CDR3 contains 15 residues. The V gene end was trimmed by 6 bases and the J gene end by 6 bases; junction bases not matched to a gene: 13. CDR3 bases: TGTGCCAGCAGCGGACCCATCGACAGGGACGCTGAAGCTTTCTTT. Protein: CASSGPIDRDAEAFF. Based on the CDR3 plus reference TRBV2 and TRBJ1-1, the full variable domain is EPEVTQTPSHQVTQMGQEVILRCVPISNHLYFYWYRQILGQKVEFLVSFYNNEISEKSEIFDDQFSVERPDGSNFTLKIRSTKLEDSAMYFCASSGPIDRDAEAFFGQGTRLTVV.

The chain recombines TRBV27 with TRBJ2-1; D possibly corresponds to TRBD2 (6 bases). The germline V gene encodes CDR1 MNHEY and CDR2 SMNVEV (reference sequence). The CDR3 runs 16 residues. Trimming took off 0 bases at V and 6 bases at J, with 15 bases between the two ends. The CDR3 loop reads CASSLSKQLAGNEQFF. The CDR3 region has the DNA TGTGCCAGCAGTTTATCAAAGCAACTAGCAGGCAATGAGCAGTTCTTC.

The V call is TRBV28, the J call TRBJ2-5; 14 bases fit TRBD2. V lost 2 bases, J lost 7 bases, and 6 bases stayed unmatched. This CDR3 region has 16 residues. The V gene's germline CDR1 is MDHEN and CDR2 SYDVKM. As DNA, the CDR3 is TGTGCCAGCAGTTTAGGGACTAGCGGGAGAACGGGGACCCAGTACTTC. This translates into CASSLGTSGRTGTQYF. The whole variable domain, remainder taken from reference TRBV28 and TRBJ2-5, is DVKVTQSSRYLVKRTGEKVFLECVQDMDHENMFWYRQDPGLGLRLIYFSYDVKMKEKGDIPEGYSVSREKKERFSLILESASTNQTSMYLCASSLGTSGRTGTQYFGPGTRLLVL.

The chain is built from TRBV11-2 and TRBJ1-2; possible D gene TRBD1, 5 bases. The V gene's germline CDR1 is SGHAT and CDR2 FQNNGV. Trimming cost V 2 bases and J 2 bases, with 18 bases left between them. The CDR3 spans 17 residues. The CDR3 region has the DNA TGTGCCAGCAGCTTAACCTTCAGGCAGGGCAAGAACTATGGCTACACCTTC. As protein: CASSLTFRQGKNYGYTF.

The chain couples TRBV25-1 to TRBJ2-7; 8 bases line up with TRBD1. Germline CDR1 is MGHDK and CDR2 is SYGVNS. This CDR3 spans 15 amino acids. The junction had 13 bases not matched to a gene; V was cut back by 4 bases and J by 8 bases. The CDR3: CASSGLTGALLKQYF. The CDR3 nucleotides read TGTGCCAGCAGTGGTCTGACAGGGGCCCTTTTGAAGCAGTACTTC.

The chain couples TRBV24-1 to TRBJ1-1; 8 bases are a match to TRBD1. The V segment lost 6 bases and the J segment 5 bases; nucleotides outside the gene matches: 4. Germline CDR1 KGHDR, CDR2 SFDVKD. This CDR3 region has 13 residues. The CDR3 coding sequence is TGTGCCACCAGTAGGACAGGGAGTACTGAAGCTTTCTTT. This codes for CATSRTGSTEAFF.

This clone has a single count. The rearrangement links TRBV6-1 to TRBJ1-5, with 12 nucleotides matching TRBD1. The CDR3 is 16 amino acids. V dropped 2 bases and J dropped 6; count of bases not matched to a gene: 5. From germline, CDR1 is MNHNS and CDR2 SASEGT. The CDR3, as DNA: TGTGCCAGCAGTGAAAGGGGACAGGGGGCCGTTCAGCCCCAGCATTTT. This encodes CASSERGQGAVQPQHF.

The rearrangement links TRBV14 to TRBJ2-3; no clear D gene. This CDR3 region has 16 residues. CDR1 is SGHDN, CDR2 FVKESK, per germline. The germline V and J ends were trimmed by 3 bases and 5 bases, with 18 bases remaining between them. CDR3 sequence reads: CASSQGDGPLIDTQYF. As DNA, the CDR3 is TGTGCCAGCAGCCAGGGCGATGGGCCCTTAATAGATACGCAGTATTTT. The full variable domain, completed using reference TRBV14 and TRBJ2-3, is EAGVTQFPSHSVIEKGQTVTLRCDPISGHDNLYWYRRVMGKEIKFLLHFVKESKQDESGMPNNRFLAERTGGTYSTLKVQPAELEDSGVYFCASSQGDGPLIDTQYFGPGTRLTVL.

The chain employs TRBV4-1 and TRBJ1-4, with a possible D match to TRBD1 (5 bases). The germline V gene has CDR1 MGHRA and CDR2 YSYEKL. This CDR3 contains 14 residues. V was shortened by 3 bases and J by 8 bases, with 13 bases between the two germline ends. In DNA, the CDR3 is TGCGCCAGCAGCCAGGTCAGGGCAGACGAAAAACTGTTTTTT. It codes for CASSQVRADEKLFF.

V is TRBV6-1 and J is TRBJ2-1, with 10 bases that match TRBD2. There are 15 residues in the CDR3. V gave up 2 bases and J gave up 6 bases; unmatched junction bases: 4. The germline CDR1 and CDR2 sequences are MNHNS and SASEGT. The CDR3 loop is CASSEFEREGNEQFF. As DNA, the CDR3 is TGTGCCAGCAGTGAATTTGAGCGGGAGGGCAATGAGCAGTTCTTC.